The next 15 T cell receptor beta chains were all read from a single sample in a study of blood T cell repertoires in COVID-19. The repertoire was sequenced with immunoSEQ multiplex PCR; TCRdb's copy has only in-frame clones and lacks some. In the table there are roughly 12,000 clones, roughly 76% of which are singletons. Sample: peripheral blood. The receptor source for this set is a human donor in a cohort sampled during active COVID-19.

V and J are TRBV4-1 and TRBJ2-3, with TRBD2 as a possible D gene (5 bases). Trimming removed 0 bases from V and 4 bases from J, with 11 bases in between. The CDR3 runs to 15 residues. Germline V gives CDR1 MGHRA, CDR2 YSYEKL. CDR3: CASSQEVGGPDTQYF. CDR3 in DNA: TGCGCCAGCAGCCAAGAGGTAGGAGGCCCAGATACGCAGTATTTT.

The chain has TRBV5-6 and TRBJ2-1; tentative D call: TRBD2 (6 bases). V lost 0 bases and J lost 12, with 16 bases in between. The CDR3 has 14 residues. CDR1 and CDR2 from the germline V gene are SGHDT and YYEEEE. The CDR3 spells CASSLVLAPTGQFF. CDR3 DNA: TGTGCCAGCAGCTTGGTTCTAGCGCCAACGGGGCAGTTCTTC.

The rearrangement joins TRBV11-3 to TRBJ2-1; the D gene is possibly TRBD2 (7 bases). Trimming shortened V by 5 bases and J by 8 bases, and 19 bases separated the two germline ends. This CDR3 has 15 amino acids. Germline V gives CDR1 SGHNT, CDR2 YENEEA. DNA for the CDR3: TGTGCCAGCAGCGCTCAGGGGAGGGTTAGTGATGAGCAGTTCTTC. This codes for CASSAQGRVSDEQFF. The whole variable domain, filled in from reference TRBV11-3 and TRBJ2-1, reads EAGVVQSPRYKIIEKKQPVAFWCNPISGHNTLYWYLQNLGQGPELLIRYENEEAVDDSQLPKDRFSAERLKGVDSTLKIQPAELGDSAVYLCASSAQGRVSDEQFFGPGTRLTVL.

CDR3 in amino acids: CASSLGPGGNSGANVLTF. CDR3 in DNA: TGTGCCAGCAGCTTAGGGCCCGGGGGTAACTCTGGGGCCAACGTCCTGACTTTC. The J gene is TRBJ2-6, the V gene TRBV5-5; tentatively, D is TRBD2 (6 bases). Between the trimmed V and J ends, which lost 2 bases and 0 bases, there was a span of 15 bases. CDR3 length: 18 amino acids. Germline values: CDR1 SGHKS, CDR2 YYEKEE (reference sequence).

V gene TRBV6-1 combines with J gene TRBJ1-5; a weak D match, TRBD1 (5 bases). Deletions cut 0 bases from V and 4 bases from J, with 10 bases between. The CDR3 has 15 amino acids. Per the germline V gene, CDR1 is MNHNS and CDR2 is SASEGT. In DNA, the CDR3 is TGTGCCAGCAGTGAAGCACCAGGGCAAAATCAGCCCCAGCATTTT. It codes for CASSEAPGQNQPQHF.

The chain couples TRBV30 to TRBJ2-7; D is possibly TRBD2 (5 bases). The CDR3 runs 12 residues. Trimming removed 0 bases from V and 6 bases from J, with 9 bases in between. The germline V gene has CDR1 GTSNPN and CDR2 SVGIG (reference sequence). The chain's CDR3 is CAWSVRGIEQYF. The CDR3 nucleotides read TGTGCCTGGAGTGTACGAGGGATCGAGCAGTACTTC.

The DNA for the CDR3 is TGTGCCAGCAGCGAGACTAGCAGGGGTGACATTCAGTACTTC. It codes for CASSETSRGDIQYF. This chain connects TRBV9 to TRBJ2-4; perhaps TRBD2 as D (7 bases). Per germline, CDR1 SGDLS and CDR2 YYNGEE. Deletions cut 3 bases from V and 8 bases from J, with 15 bases between. The CDR3 sequence is 14 residues long.

The rearrangement uses TRBV5-1 and TRBJ2-7, with D maybe TRBD2 (6 bases). The CDR3 has 14 residues. Between the trimmed V and J ends, which lost 4 bases and 7 bases, there was a span of 18 bases. Looked up from germline, CDR1 is SGHRS and CDR2 is YFSETQ. The CDR3 bases are TGCGCCAGCAGCGTATCGACCGGGACTGGGGAGCAGTACTTC. It codes for CASSVSTGTGEQYF.

In DNA form, the CDR3 reads TGTGCCAGCAGCCCACGGACACTAATGAACACTGAAGCTTTCTTT. It specifies CASSPRTLMNTEAFF. The chain uses TRBV7-2 and TRBJ1-1; perhaps TRBD1 as D (5 bases). The CDR3 sequence is 15 residues long. The V and J ends lost 5 bases and 0 bases respectively, with 13 bases between them. Germline V lookup: CDR1 SGHTA, CDR2 FQGNSA.

This chain links TRBV2 with TRBJ1-6, with TRBD1 identical over 8 bases. Germline CDR1 is SNHLY and CDR2 is FYNNEI. The CDR3 extends over 15 amino acids. J gave up 5 bases and V 3 bases, and 3 bases lay outside the gene matches. DNA of the CDR3: TGTGCCAGCAGTGAGGGACAGGCGAATAATTCACCCCTCCACTTT. Translated, it gives CASSEGQANNSPLHF. Drawing the rest from reference TRBV2 and TRBJ1-6, the complete variable domain is EPEVTQTPSHQVTQMGQEVILRCVPISNHLYFYWYRQILGQKVEFLVSFYNNEISEKSEIFDDQFSVERPDGSNFTLKIRSTKLEDSAMYFCASSEGQANNSPLHFGNGTRLTVT.

This chain links TRBV7-2 with TRBJ2-1; 8 positions match TRBD2. The germline CDR1 and CDR2 sequences are SGHTA and FQGNSA. V lost 1 base to trimming and J lost 4 bases; unmatched junction nucleotides: 9. The CDR3 totals 17 residues. CDR3 nucleotides: TGTGCCAGCAGCTTAGTTGGCCCGGGAGGGAATTACAATGAGCAGTTCTTC. This translates into CASSLVGPGGNYNEQFF. Supplemented by reference TRBV7-2 and TRBJ2-1, the full variable domain reads GAGVSQSPSNKVTEKGKDVELRCDPISGHTALYWYRQSLGQGLEFLIYFQGNSAPDKSGLPSDRFSAERTGGSVSTLTIQRTQQEDSAVYLCASSLVGPGGNYNEQFFGPGTRLTVL.

The J gene is TRBJ2-1, the V gene TRBV19; TRBD2 is a possible D gene (5 bases). With 6 bases removed from V and 3 bases from J, the gap between germline ends came to 12 bases. CDR1 LNHDA and CDR2 SQIVND come from the germline V gene (reference sequence). The CDR3 consists of 14 residues. This CDR3 reads CASRSGRNYNEQFF. Here the CDR3 DNA reads TGTGCCAGTAGGTCGGGGAGAAACTACAATGAGCAGTTCTTC.

CDR3 bases: TGTGCCAGCAGCTTAGATGCGGGACAGGGGCATACTGAAGCTTTCTTT. As protein: CASSLDAGQGHTEAFF. The V gene is TRBV7-9, the J gene TRBJ1-1; TRBD1 aligns across 10 bases. Germline assignment: CDR1 SEHNR and CDR2 FQNEAQ (reference sequence). This CDR3 is 16 amino acids long. V was pared by 1 base and J by 5 bases, with 7 bases of the junction left unmatched.

J is TRBJ2-7 and V is TRBV28; maybe TRBD2 (5 bases). Trimming took 7 bases from V and 1 from J, leaving 8 bases between them. The CDR3 consists of 12 residues. Germline V gives CDR1 MDHEN, CDR2 SYDVKM. CDR3 bases: TGTGCCAGCACAGGACTTTCCTACGAGCAGTACTTC. Its translation: CASTGLSYEQYF. The full variable domain, completed using reference TRBV28 and TRBJ2-7, is DVKVTQSSRYLVKRTGEKVFLECVQDMDHENMFWYRQDPGLGLRLIYFSYDVKMKEKGDIPEGYSVSREKKERFSLILESASTNQTSMYLCASTGLSYEQYFGPGTRLTVT.

The chain has TRBV24-1 and TRBJ2-7, with D tentatively TRBD1 (6 bases). Trimming took off 6 bases at V and 4 bases at J, with 6 bases between the two ends. Germline CDR1 and CDR2: KGHDR and SFDVKD. The CDR3 is 11 amino acids. The CDR3 nucleotides read TGTGCCACCAGTAGGGGGTACGAGCAGTACTTC. Translation: CATSRGYEQYF.